This is a list of T cell receptor beta chains from one sample in a study of T cell responses to AZD1222 COVID-19 vaccine. Some clones are missing from TCRdb's copy, which holds only in-frame ones; the method was immunoSEQ multiplex PCR. The sample includes roughly 150,000 clones, about 89% of them seen just once. Sequenced material: peripheral blood, taken on day 0 of AZD1222 vaccination. These receptors were obtained from an adult in good health. Each CDR3 is given with its conserved first and last residue. D genes are given only for firm matches. The listing skips clone size in some rows; elsewhere it reads once, few, many or a size class.

J gene: TRBJ2-3
CDR3 length: 14
clone size: .
D gene: .
V gene: TRBV28
CDR3 protein: CASSPQPSTDTQYF
CDR3 DNA: TGTGCCAGCAGTCCTCAGCCTAGCACAGATACGCAGTATTTT

J gene: TRBJ1-4
CDR3 length: 16
clone size: .
D gene: .
V gene: TRBV19
CDR3 protein: CASRTLKRGTNEKLFF
CDR3 DNA: TGTGCCAGTAGGACCTTGAAGAGGGGGACTAATGAAAAACTGTTTTTT

J gene: TRBJ1-2
CDR3 length: 12
clone size: .
D gene: .
V gene: TRBV6-2/TRBV6-3
CDR3 protein: CASNPEGYGYTF
CDR3 DNA: TGTGCCAGCAACCCAGAGGGGTATGGCTACACCTTC

J gene: TRBJ1-1
CDR3 length: 13
clone size: .
D gene: .
V gene: TRBV5-1
CDR3 protein: CASSLVKETEAFF
CDR3 DNA: TGCGCCAGCAGCTTGGTTAAAGAGACTGAAGCTTTCTTT

J gene: TRBJ1-6
CDR3 length: 11
clone size: .
D gene: .
V gene: TRBV28
CDR3 protein: CASRDNSPLHF
CDR3 DNA: TGTGCCAGCAGGGATAATTCACCCCTCCACTTT

J gene: TRBJ1-5
CDR3 length: 15
clone size: .
D gene: TRBD1
V gene: TRBV2
CDR3 protein: CASSPDRGSNQPQHF
CDR3 DNA: TGTGCCAGCAGTCCCGACAGGGGTAGCAATCAGCCCCAGCATTTT

J gene: TRBJ1-5
CDR3 length: 14
clone size: .
D gene: TRBD1
V gene: TRBV13
CDR3 protein: CASSLGQGVQPQHF
CDR3 DNA: TGTGCCAGCAGCTTAGGACAGGGGGTTCAGCCCCAGCATTTT

J gene: TRBJ2-1
CDR3 length: 16
clone size: .
D gene: TRBD2
V gene: TRBV7-9
CDR3 protein: CASSRLAGGSYNEQFF
CDR3 DNA: TGTGCCAGCAGCCGACTAGCGGGAGGGTCCTACAATGAGCAGTTCTTC

J gene: TRBJ2-7
CDR3 length: 14
clone size: .
D gene: .
V gene: TRBV27
CDR3 protein: CASSPPQGRYEQYF
CDR3 DNA: TGTGCCAGCAGTCCCCCACAGGGACGGTACGAGCAGTACTTC

J gene: TRBJ2-3
CDR3 length: 16
clone size: few
D gene: .
V gene: TRBV19
CDR3 protein: CASSIDSLWGTDTQYF
CDR3 DNA: TGTGCCAGTAGTATAGATTCTCTATGGGGCACAGATACGCAGTATTTT

J gene: TRBJ1-6
CDR3 length: 16
clone size: few
D gene: TRBD1
V gene: TRBV2
CDR3 protein: CASSVTMTGENSPLHF
CDR3 DNA: TGTGCCAGCAGTGTTACGATGACAGGGGAGAATTCACCCCTCCACTTT

J gene: TRBJ2-7
CDR3 length: 16
clone size: .
D gene: TRBD2
V gene: TRBV3-1/TRBV3-2
CDR3 protein: CASSQERTSGFNEQYF
CDR3 DNA: TGTGCCAGCAGCCAAGAAAGGACTAGCGGGTTCAACGAGCAGTACTTC

J gene: TRBJ2-7
CDR3 length: 14
clone size: .
D gene: TRBD2
V gene: TRBV5-4
CDR3 protein: CASRPTSGSYEQYF
CDR3 DNA: TGTGCCAGCAGACCGACTAGCGGTTCCTACGAGCAGTACTTC

J gene: TRBJ1-1
CDR3 length: 15
clone size: .
D gene: .
V gene: TRBV4-1
CDR3 protein: CASTWRWPANTEAFF
CDR3 DNA: TGCGCCAGCACTTGGCGTTGGCCGGCGAACACTGAAGCTTTCTTT

J gene: TRBJ2-2
CDR3 length: 16
clone size: .
D gene: TRBD2
V gene: TRBV30
CDR3 protein: CAWSNGGRAGFGELFF
CDR3 DNA: TGTGCCTGGAGTAACGGCGGGAGGGCCGGGTTCGGGGAGCTGTTTTTT

J gene: TRBJ2-3
CDR3 length: 16
clone size: .
D gene: TRBD2
V gene: TRBV4-1
CDR3 protein: CASSQRLAGASDTQYF
CDR3 DNA: TGCGCCAGCAGCCAACGACTAGCGGGAGCGTCAGATACGCAGTATTTT

J gene: TRBJ2-2
CDR3 length: 13
clone size: .
D gene: .
V gene: TRBV6-5
CDR3 protein: CASSYGVPGELFF
CDR3 DNA: TGTGCCAGCAGTTACGGAGTTCCCGGGGAGCTGTTTTTT

J gene: TRBJ1-2
CDR3 length: 14
clone size: .
D gene: .
V gene: TRBV4-1
CDR3 protein: CASSQVPGAGGYTF
CDR3 DNA: TGCGCCAGCAGCCAAGTACCCGGGGCGGGGGGCTACACCTTC

J gene: TRBJ2-5
CDR3 length: 14
clone size: .
D gene: TRBD1
V gene: TRBV5-1
CDR3 protein: CASSLFAGGETQYF
CDR3 DNA: TGCGCCAGCAGCTTGTTCGCAGGGGGAGAGACCCAGTACTTC

J gene: TRBJ2-3
CDR3 length: 19
clone size: .
D gene: TRBD2
V gene: TRBV7-9
CDR3 protein: CASSFPLRLAGGPADTQYF
CDR3 DNA: TGTGCCAGCAGCTTCCCTCTAAGACTAGCGGGGGGGCCTGCGGATACGCAGTATTTT

J gene: TRBJ1-2
CDR3 length: 16
clone size: .
D gene: .
V gene: TRBV5-4
CDR3 protein: CASSLEVRQDNYGYTF
CDR3 DNA: TGTGCCAGCAGCTTGGAAGTACGTCAGGATAACTATGGCTACACCTTC

J gene: TRBJ1-6
CDR3 length: 14
clone size: .
D gene: .
V gene: TRBV3-1/TRBV3-2
CDR3 protein: CASSPRQAYSPLHF
CDR3 DNA: TGTGCCAGCAGCCCCCGACAGGCTTATTCACCCCTCCACTTT